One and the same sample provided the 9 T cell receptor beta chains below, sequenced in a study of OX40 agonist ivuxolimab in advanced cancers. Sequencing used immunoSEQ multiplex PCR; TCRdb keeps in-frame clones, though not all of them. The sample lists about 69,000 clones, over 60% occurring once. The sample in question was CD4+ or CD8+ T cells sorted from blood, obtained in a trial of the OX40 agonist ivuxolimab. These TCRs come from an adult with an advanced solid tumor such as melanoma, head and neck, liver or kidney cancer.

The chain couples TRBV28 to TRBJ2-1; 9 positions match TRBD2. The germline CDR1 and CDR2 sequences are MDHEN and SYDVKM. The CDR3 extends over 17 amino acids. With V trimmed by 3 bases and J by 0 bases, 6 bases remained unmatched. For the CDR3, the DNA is TGTGCCAGCAGTTTGAGACTAGCGGATAGCTCCTACAATGAGCAGTTCTTC. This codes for CASSLRLADSSYNEQFF.

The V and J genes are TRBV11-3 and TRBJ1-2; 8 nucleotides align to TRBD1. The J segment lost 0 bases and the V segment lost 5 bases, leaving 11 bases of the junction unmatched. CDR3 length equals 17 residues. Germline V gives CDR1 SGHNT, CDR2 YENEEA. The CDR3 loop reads CASSADREGLANYGYTF. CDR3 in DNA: TGTGCCAGCAGCGCGGACAGGGAGGGGTTAGCTAACTATGGCTACACCTTC.

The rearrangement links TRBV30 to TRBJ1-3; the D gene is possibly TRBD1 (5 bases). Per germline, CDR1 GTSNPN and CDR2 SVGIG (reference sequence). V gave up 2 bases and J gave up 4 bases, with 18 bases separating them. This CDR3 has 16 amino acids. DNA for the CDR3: TGTGCCTGGAGTAGAGGTCCGGAAGGGGCGGGAAACACCATATATTTT. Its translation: CAWSRGPEGAGNTIYF. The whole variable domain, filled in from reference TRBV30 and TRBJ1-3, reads SQTIHQWPATLVQPVGSPLSLECTVEGTSNPNLYWYRQAAGRGLQLLFYSVGIGQISSEVPQNLSASRPQDRQFILSSKKLLLSDSGFYLCAWSRGPEGAGNTIYFGEGSWLTVV.

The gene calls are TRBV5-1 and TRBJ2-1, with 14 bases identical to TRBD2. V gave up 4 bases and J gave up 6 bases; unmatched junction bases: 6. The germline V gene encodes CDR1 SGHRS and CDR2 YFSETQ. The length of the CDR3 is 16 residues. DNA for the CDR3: TGCGCCAGCAGCACCGGGACTAGCGGGAGTTTCAATGAGCAGTTCTTC. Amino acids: CASSTGTSGSFNEQFF.

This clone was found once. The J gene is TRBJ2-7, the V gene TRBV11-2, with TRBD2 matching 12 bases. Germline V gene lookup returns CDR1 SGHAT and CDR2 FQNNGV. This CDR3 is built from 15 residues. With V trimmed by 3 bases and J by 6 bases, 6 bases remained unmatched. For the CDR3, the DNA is TGTGCCAGCAGCTTTCCGACTAGCGGGAGAGGCGAGCAGTACTTC. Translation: CASSFPTSGRGEQYF.

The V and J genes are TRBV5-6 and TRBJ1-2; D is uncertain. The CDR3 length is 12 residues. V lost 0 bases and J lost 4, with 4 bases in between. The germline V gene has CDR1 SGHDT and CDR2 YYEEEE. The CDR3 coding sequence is TGTGCCAGCAGCTTGGCCCGCTATGGCTACACCTTC. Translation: CASSLARYGYTF.

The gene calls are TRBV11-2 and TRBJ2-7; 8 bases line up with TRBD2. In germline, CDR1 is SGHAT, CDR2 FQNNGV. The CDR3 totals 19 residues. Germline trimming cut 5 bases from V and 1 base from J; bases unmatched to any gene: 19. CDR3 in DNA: TGTGCCAGCAGCCCCTCGAGGGGAATAGCGGGAAGTAGATCCTACGAGCAGTACTTC. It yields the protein CASSPSRGIAGSRSYEQYF.

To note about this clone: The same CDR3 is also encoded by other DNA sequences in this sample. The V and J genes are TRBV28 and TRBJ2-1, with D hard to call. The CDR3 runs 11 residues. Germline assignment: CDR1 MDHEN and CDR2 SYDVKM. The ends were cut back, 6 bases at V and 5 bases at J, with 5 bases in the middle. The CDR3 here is CASSLNNEQFF. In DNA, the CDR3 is TGTGCCAGCAGCTTAAACAATGAGCAGTTCTTC.

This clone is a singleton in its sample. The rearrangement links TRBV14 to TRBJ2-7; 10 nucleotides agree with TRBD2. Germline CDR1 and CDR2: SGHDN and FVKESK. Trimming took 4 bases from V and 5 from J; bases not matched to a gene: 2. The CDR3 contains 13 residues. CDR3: CASSLAGGNEQYF. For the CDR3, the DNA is TGTGCCAGCAGCCTAGCGGGAGGTAACGAGCAGTACTTC.